The present T cell receptor beta chain was sequenced within a study of CD8+CD57+ T cells in acquired aplastic anemia. At the level of the study: Sorted CD4+ and CD8+ cells yielded 2.5 to 3.5 ug of DNA on average.

An expansion of CD8+CD57+ cells by flow cytometry had been shown in patients chosen for sequencing. The template for TCR beta VDJ and CDR3 sequence profiling was genomic DNA. TCRdb re-analysed the reads in MiXCR, keeping a single row per CDR3 protein. The table lists hundreds of thousands of distinct CDR3 sequences, over 25% of them singletons. The CDR3 totals 15 residues. The V gene end was trimmed by 3 bases and the J gene end by 6 bases; junction bases not matched to a gene: 8. Germline V gene data show CDR1 as DFQATT and CDR2 as SNEGSKA (reference sequence). This chain links TRBV20-1 with TRBJ2-1, with 10 bases matching TRBD2. The TCR sequence derives from a human donor with aplastic anemia. Sequencing input: sorted CD4+, CD8+, or CD8+CD57+ T cells (not recorded which) from PBMCs. Here the CDR3 DNA reads TGCAGTGCTAGCAGTGCGAGCGGGGGGGGCAATGAGCAGTTCTTC. As protein: CSASSASGGGNEQFF.